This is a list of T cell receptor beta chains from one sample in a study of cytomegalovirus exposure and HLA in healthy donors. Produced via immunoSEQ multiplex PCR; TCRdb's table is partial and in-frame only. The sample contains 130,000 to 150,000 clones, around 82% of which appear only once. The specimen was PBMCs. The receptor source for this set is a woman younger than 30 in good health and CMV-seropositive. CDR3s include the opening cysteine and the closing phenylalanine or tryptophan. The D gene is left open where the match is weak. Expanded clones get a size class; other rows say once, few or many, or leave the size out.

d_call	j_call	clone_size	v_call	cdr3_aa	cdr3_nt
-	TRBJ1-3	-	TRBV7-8	CASSGATGNTIYF	TGTGCCAGCAGCGGGGCTACTGGAAACACCATATATTTT
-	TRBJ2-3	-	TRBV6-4	CASPGDTISTDTQYF	TGTGCCAGCCCCGGGGACACGATAAGCACAGATACGCAGTATTTT
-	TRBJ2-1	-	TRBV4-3	CASSQDRGNGNEQFF	TGCGCCAGCAGCCAAGATCGGGGAAACGGCAATGAGCAGTTCTTC
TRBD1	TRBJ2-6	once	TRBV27	CASGGQGFSGANVLTF	TGTGCCTCCGGGGGACAGGGGTTCTCTGGGGCCAACGTCCTGACTTTC
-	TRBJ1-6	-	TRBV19	CASSAERQKYNSPLHF	TGTGCCAGTAGTGCAGAGAGACAGAAATATAATTCACCCCTCCACTTT
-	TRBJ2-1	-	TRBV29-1	CSAPNGRAVHNEQFF	TGCAGCGCCCCTAATGGCAGGGCGGTTCACAATGAGCAGTTCTTC
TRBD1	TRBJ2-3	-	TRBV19	CASSIGQGAGTDTQYF	TGTGCCAGTAGTATAGGGCAGGGGGCAGGCACAGATACGCAGTATTTT
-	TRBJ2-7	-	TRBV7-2	CASSKTSASSYEQYF	TGTGCCAGCAGCAAGACTAGTGCGAGCTCCTACGAGCAGTACTTC
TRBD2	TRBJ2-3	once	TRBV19	CASSPGAGGTTDTQYF	TGTGCCAGTAGTCCCGGGGCCGGGGGGACCACAGATACGCAGTATTTT
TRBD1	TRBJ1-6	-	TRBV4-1	CASSQVATTGQKDSPLHF	TGCGCCAGCAGCCAAGTCGCAACGACAGGGCAAAAGGATTCACCCCTCCACTTT
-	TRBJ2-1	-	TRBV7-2	CASSLPKQFYNEQFF	TGTGCCAGCAGCTTACCAAAACAGTTCTACAATGAGCAGTTCTTC
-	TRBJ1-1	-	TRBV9	CASSVDGGRGRAFF	TGTGCCAGCAGCGTAGATGGTGGAAGGGGTCGAGCTTTCTTT
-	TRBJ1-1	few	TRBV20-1	CRTENTEAFF	TGCAGGACAGAGAACACTGAAGCTTTCTTT
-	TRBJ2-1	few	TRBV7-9	CASSPYRRSYNEQFF	TGTGCCAGCAGCCCGTATCGTCGGAGTTACAATGAGCAGTTCTTC
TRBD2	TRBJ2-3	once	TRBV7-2	CASRTGGVNTDTQYF	TGTGCCAGCCGCACCGGGGGGGTAAACACAGATACGCAGTATTTT
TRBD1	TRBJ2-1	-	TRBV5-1	CASSPGQGNEQFF	TGCGCCAGCAGCCCTGGACAGGGGAATGAGCAGTTCTTC
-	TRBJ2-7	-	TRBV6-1	CASSEAPGLTYF	TGTGCCAGCAGTGAAGCCCCGGGACTGACTTACTTC
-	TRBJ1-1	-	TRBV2	CASQTDRLNTEAFF	TGTGCCAGCCAAACCGACAGGTTGAACACTGAAGCTTTCTTT
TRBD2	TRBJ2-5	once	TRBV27	CASRKGLAGGQETQYF	TGTGCCAGCAGGAAGGGACTAGCGGGGGGTCAAGAGACCCAGTACTTC
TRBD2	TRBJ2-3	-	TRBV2	CASKTSGRTDTQYF	TGTGCCAGCAAAACTAGCGGGCGCACAGATACGCAGTATTTT
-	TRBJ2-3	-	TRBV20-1	CSADQGIPQYF	TGCAGTGCTGATCAGGGGATCCCGCAGTATTTT
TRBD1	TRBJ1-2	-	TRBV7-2	CASSKGSPGQLYGYTF	TGTGCCAGCAGCAAGGGGTCCCCGGGACAGCTCTATGGCTACACCTTC
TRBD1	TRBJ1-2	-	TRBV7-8	CASSSRGHRGYTF	TGTGCCAGCAGCTCCAGGGGGCACCGGGGCTACACCTTC
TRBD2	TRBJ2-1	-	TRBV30	CAWSVSGAGGEQFF	TGTGCCTGGAGTGTAAGCGGGGCCGGCGGTGAGCAGTTCTTC
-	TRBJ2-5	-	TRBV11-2	CASSYGGGQQETQYF	TGTGCCAGCAGCTATGGGGGGGGCCAGCAAGAGACCCAGTACTTC
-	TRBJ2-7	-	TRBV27	CASSLFPAQRPYEQYF	TGTGCCAGCAGTTTATTCCCAGCGCAGAGACCCTACGAGCAGTACTTC
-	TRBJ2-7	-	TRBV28	CASSLGLERSSYEQYF	TGTGCCAGCAGTTTAGGGTTGGAGCGAAGCTCCTACGAGCAGTACTTC
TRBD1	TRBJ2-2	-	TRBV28	CASRVNRGYGELFF	TGTGCCAGTAGAGTAAACAGGGGATACGGGGAGCTGTTTTTT
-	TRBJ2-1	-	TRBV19	CASTVSGSYNEQFF	TGTGCCAGTACGGTCTCCGGCTCCTACAATGAGCAGTTCTTC
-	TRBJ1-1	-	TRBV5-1	CASSSQMNTEAFF	TGCGCCAGCAGCTCCCAGATGAACACTGAAGCTTTCTTT
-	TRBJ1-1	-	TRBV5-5	CASSLGGGTEAFF	TGTGCCAGCAGCTTGGGGGGAGGCACTGAAGCTTTCTTT
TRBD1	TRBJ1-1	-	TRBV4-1	CASSQEGGQILNTEAFF	TGCGCCAGCAGCCAAGAAGGGGGACAGATTCTGAACACTGAAGCTTTCTTT
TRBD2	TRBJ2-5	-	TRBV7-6	CASSLGLQETQYF	TGTGCCAGCAGCCTGGGACTACAAGAGACCCAGTACTTC
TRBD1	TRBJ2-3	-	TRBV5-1	CASSFGTGNTDTQYF	TGCGCCAGCAGCTTCGGGACAGGGAACACAGATACGCAGTATTTT
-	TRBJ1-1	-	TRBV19	CASSIEPPTNTEAFF	TGTGCCAGTAGTATCGAACCCCCGACAAACACTGAAGCTTTCTTT
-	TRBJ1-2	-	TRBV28	CASRTTGLVYGYTF	TGTGCCAGCAGGACCACAGGGTTGGTCTATGGCTACACCTTC
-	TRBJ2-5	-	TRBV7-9	CASSLVQGYQETQYF	TGTGCCAGCAGCTTAGTCCAGGGTTATCAAGAGACCCAGTACTTC
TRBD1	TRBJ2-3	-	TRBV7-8	CASSSRFETGVPLLSTDTQYF	TGTGCCAGCAGCTCACGTTTTGAGACAGGGGTTCCCTTGCTTAGCACAGATACGCAGTATTTT
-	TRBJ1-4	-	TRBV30	CAWSPGEKLFF	TGTGCCTGGAGCCCAGGCGAAAAACTGTTTTTT
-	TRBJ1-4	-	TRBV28	CASSLAQDEKLFF	TGTGCCAGCAGTCTGGCACAGGACGAAAAACTGTTTTTT
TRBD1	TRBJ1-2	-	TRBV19	CASSGQGVGGYTF	TGTGCCAGTAGTGGACAGGGGGTCGGTGGCTACACCTTC